What follows is one T cell receptor beta chain and its context. The antigen remains unidentified. PCR employed 60 Vbeta and 13 Jbeta primers. Using immunoSEQ multiplex PCR, the repertoire was profiled, and TCRdb retains in-frame clones only, with some absent. The sample holds 100,000 to 150,000 clones, around 67% seen once. The data are from a study of cytomegalovirus exposure and HLA in healthy donors. Whole-study results and caveats: One later analysis reportedly identified an Asian-associated ancestry cluster that showed fewer N-insertions than the roughly 700-donor mean. Productive status was seen about 90% or about 30% of the time for most TCR beta V segments in an earlier analysis. Looking again later, the authors saw that most CMV-associated TCR beta chains seemed HLA-restricted.

V shed 4 bases, J shed 0 bases, and the junction held 8 bases outside the gene matches. Germline V gene lookup returns CDR1 SGHRS and CDR2 YFSETQ. This CDR3 has 17 amino acids. This chain connects TRBV5-1 to TRBJ1-4; TRBD1 matches 8 bases. Sequenced: PBMCs. The receptor was derived from a woman in her thirties or forties in good health and CMV-seropositive. CDR3 in DNA: TGCGCCAGCAGCCCAGGGACAGGCGTCGCAACTAATGAAAAACTGTTTTTT. Its protein product is CASSPGTGVATNEKLFF.